Listed below are T cell receptor beta chains from one sample, sequenced in a study of identical twins. In TCRdb, the 5' RACE reads were re-called with MiXCR into one record per CDR3 protein. The table shows a few hundred thousand distinct CDR3 sequences, with 9.5% to 10% occurring only once. The sample was also linked to a second study, of yellow fever vaccine responses in identical twins.

Sequenced material: PBMCs. The source is a woman under 30 in good health. CDR3s leave out the opening cysteine and the closing phenylalanine or tryptophan. Clone size is given for some rows only: seen once, a few or many times, or a class if the clone is expanded.

j_call clone_size v_call cdr3_aa
TRBJ1-2 many TRBV28 ASSLTPGSNGYT
TRBJ2-2 few TRBV7-2 ASSQQTGNTGELF
TRBJ2-1 few TRBV6-4 ASSQSRDKGQF
TRBJ2-1 NA TRBV7-2 ASSLEGSSNEQF
TRBJ2-7 NA TRBV6-1 ASRRRTGTGEQY
TRBJ1-4 few TRBV6-5 ASSSLQISNEKLF
TRBJ2-7 many TRBV10-3 AISDGGLHEQY
TRBJ1-2 few TRBV7-9 ASSLAGERGYT
TRBJ2-5 few TRBV10-3 AMSMTREETQY
TRBJ2-7 NA TRBV20-1 SAGPGHSYEQY
TRBJ2-5 NA TRBV19 ASSNQDGSIETQY
TRBJ2-1 many TRBV10-3 AISGIPGRQYNEQF
TRBJ1-4 NA TRBV19 ASQKADENEKLF
TRBJ1-1 NA TRBV7-9 ASSPGTDEAF
TRBJ1-1 many TRBV29-1 SVNKQGSAEAF
TRBJ1-2 many TRBV12-3/TRBV12-4 ASSLPGGGNYGYT
TRBJ2-1 NA TRBV12-3/TRBV12-4 ASSASGGASSYNEQF
TRBJ1-4 few TRBV27 ASSLSGHGNEKLF
TRBJ2-7 NA TRBV7-9 ASSLYLAGAYEQY